A single T cell receptor beta chain is shown here with its context. This clone was seen only a few times. The antigen it binds to is not known. Base qualities are not recorded, but no much larger clone differs from it by a single base. TCRbeta CDR3 regions were amplified from genomic DNA by means of the immunoSEQ Assay, a bias-controlled multiplex PCR. Per the source publication's procedure: Within the assay, amplification of reference gene primers was used to estimate how many nucleated cells each sample contained. To quantify the absolute abundance of each unique TCRbeta CDR3 rearrangement, sequence reads were collapsed and filtered. For each sample, productive Simpson clonality was calculated as the square root of Simpson's diversity index over productive rearrangements. Held by TCRdb, this immuneACCESS table contains in-frame sequences only and omits some clones. Under half of the omission traces to an unresolved V gene where checked; the cause of the rest is unknown. The DNA was the basis for D and trimming; V, J and clone size are from that table. Across this sample there are approximately 250,000 clones, with 84% seen only once. The top ten constitute roughly 8.6% of the sample.

This sample is drawn from a study of blood T cell repertoires in COVID-19 (dated by TCRdb to the early 2020s). With regard to the full study: Collaborator samples came from the United States, Italy and Spain and covered acute and convalescent phases of COVID-19. Where available, HLA class I and class II types were obtained from metadata supplied by the sample provider rather than from assay-based typing. The repertoires were released in a freely available public database meant as a resource for research on the immune response to SARS-CoV-2. The sample metadata nearly always contained a de-identified subject ID, COVID-19 status, age in years and sex. Deeply sampled blood TCRbeta repertoires from subjects exposed to, actively infected with, or recovered from COVID-19 were included in the dataset. The material from the prospective study consisted of cDNA or gDNA derived from T cells, B-cell-depleted T cells, or PBMCs. Samples were obtained from the ongoing ImmuneRACE study (first 160 participants) and from 950 to 1,500 subjects provided by 6 global collaborators.

The investigation overall reported the following: The quantity of clinical and demographic metadata differed by source and by participant and was supplied without curation.

The collaborating institutions used their own protocols to collect whole blood in K2EDTA tubes. For TCRbeta analysis, collaborator samples were shipped as frozen whole blood, as isolated PBMCs, or as DNA extracted from either sample type. This sequence originates from a human donor in a cohort sampled during active COVID-19. Sequenced sample: peripheral blood.

Read as DNA, the sequence is TGTGCCAGCAGCGATCGGGACAGGGGGCGCTCCGAGCAGTACTTC. Protein translation: CASSDRDRGRSEQYF. The chain is encoded by TRBV7-9 joined to TRBJ2-7, and TRBD1 matches 12 of the central bases. The CDR3 contains 15 residues, cysteine and phenylalanine counted. Just CDR3 DNA is preserved here, 45 bases in frame from base 1. The germline V gene (reference sequence) yields SEHNR for CDR1 and FQNEAQ for CDR2. The germline V end is reduced by 5 bases and the J end by 6 bases; junction bases left unmatched: 8.